These 27 T cell receptor beta chains were all obtained from the same sample, sequenced in a study of blood T cells in healthy people across ages. Then a second PCR, running roughly 7 to 11 cycles, was carried out with a sample-barcoded 5' primer and a J-beta primer mix. In TCRdb, the 5' RACE reads were re-called with MiXCR into one record per CDR3 protein. The sample has over 600,000 distinct CDR3 sequences, more than 50% seen once. The sequenced material came from blood. The receptors shown here come from a man in his forties in good health.

V is TRBV7-2 and J is TRBJ2-6; D gene uncertain. The germline V gene has CDR1 SGHTA and CDR2 FQGNSA. This CDR3 has 17 residues. With 3 bases removed from V and 0 bases from J, the gap between germline ends came to 12 bases. The CDR3, as DNA: TGTGCCAGCAGCTTGACCCCCAAGGCCTCTGGGGCCAACGTCCTGACTTTC. This sequence encodes CASSLTPKASGANVLTF.

The V gene is TRBV7-9, the J gene TRBJ1-2; perhaps TRBD1 as D (5 bases). The V end lost 0 bases, the J end lost 2 bases, and 19 bases lay between the germline ends. CDR1 and CDR2 (germline): SEHNR, FQNEAQ (reference sequence). This CDR3 contains 18 residues. The CDR3 reads CASSLADLPGLPNYGYTF. The CDR3 DNA reads TGTGCCAGCAGCTTAGCCGATCTACCAGGGCTTCCGAACTATGGCTACACCTTC. Using reference TRBV7-9 and TRBJ1-2 for the parts outside the CDR3, the full variable domain is DTGVSQNPRHKITKRGQNVTFRCDPISEHNRLYWYRQTLGQGPEFLTYFQNEAQLEKSRLLSDRFSAERPKGSFSTLEIQRTEQGDSAMYLCASSLADLPGLPNYGYTFGSGTRLTVV.

This rearrangement joins TRBV2 to TRBJ1-2; D not certain. CDR1 is SNHLY and CDR2 is FYNNEI in the germline V gene. V lost 4 bases and J lost 4, with 10 bases in between. The CDR3 covers 13 residues. The CDR3 here is CASSAVAGYGYTF. As DNA, the CDR3 is TGTGCCAGCAGTGCCGTGGCGGGCTATGGCTACACCTTC.

V gene TRBV20-1 combines with J gene TRBJ1-2; the D is unclear. Per the germline V gene, CDR1 is DFQATT and CDR2 is SNEGSKA (reference sequence). There are 15 residues in the CDR3. Between the trimmed V and J ends, which lost 4 bases and 6 bases, there was a span of 21 bases. The chain's CDR3 is CSAILRASLRDGYTF. CDR3 nucleotides: TGCAGTGCTATACTCCGGGCCAGCCTAAGGGATGGCTACACCTTC.

The chain uses TRBV13 and TRBJ2-2; 8 bases match TRBD1. The J segment lost 3 bases and the V segment lost 5 bases, leaving 8 bases of the junction unmatched. Germline CDR1 is PRHDT and CDR2 is FYEKMQ (reference sequence). The CDR3 is 16 amino acids. DNA for the CDR3: TGTGCCAGCAGCCCTCTCAGGGGGCAGGACACCGGGGAGCTGTTTTTT. It encodes CASSPLRGQDTGELFF.

This clonotype has just a few counts. The CDR3 nucleotides read TGTGCCACCAGTGATTTAAAGGGATCCGGCCAGCCCCAGCATTTT. Translation gives CATSDLKGSGQPQHF. The J gene is TRBJ1-5, the V gene TRBV24-1; D remains unclear. This CDR3 spans 15 amino acids. Trimming left V 1 base short and J 7 bases short, with 13 bases between. Germline values: CDR1 KGHDR, CDR2 SFDVKD.

This clonotype has just a few counts. The chain carries TRBV25-1 and TRBJ2-1; D may correspond to TRBD1 or TRBD2 (6 bases each). In germline, CDR1 is MGHDK, CDR2 SYGVNS. V lost 4 bases and J lost 0, with 10 bases in between. The CDR3 spans 15 residues. The CDR3 bases are TGTGCCAGCAGTGGACGGGGGCTCTCCTACAATGAGCAGTTCTTC. Its translation is CASSGRGLSYNEQFF.

The chain has TRBV7-3 and TRBJ1-2, with unresolved D. Germline loops: CDR1 SGHTA, CDR2 FQGTGA. V was cut by 0 bases and J by 0 bases, with 8 bases left in between. CDR3 size: 15 residues. The CDR3 DNA reads TGTGCCAGCAGCTTAACCCCCACAACTAACTATGGCTACACCTTC. Translated: CASSLTPTTNYGYTF.

The chain combines TRBV4-1 with TRBJ2-5, with D tentatively TRBD1 (6 bases). Germline V CDR1 and CDR2: MGHRA, YSYEKL. The CDR3 spans 17 residues. Trimming shortened V by 1 base and J by 1 base, and 16 bases separated the two germline ends. CDR3 nucleotide sequence: TGCGCCAGCAGCCAAGTGCTTCAAGGGACACCCCAAGAGACCCAGTACTTC. Its translation is CASSQVLQGTPQETQYF.

V usage is TRBV7-9 and J usage is TRBJ2-1; 12 positions agree with TRBD1. This CDR3 contains 15 residues. Germline values: CDR1 SEHNR, CDR2 FQNEAQ (reference sequence). After removal of 5 bases from V and 7 bases from J, the junction contained 6 bases not matched to a gene. CDR3 DNA: TGTGCCAGCAGCCGTCCGGGACAGGGGGCGAATGAGCAGTTCTTC. Translated, it gives CASSRPGQGANEQFF.

The gene calls are TRBV5-1 and TRBJ1-1; D is ambiguous. CDR1 and CDR2 (germline): SGHRS, YFSETQ. The CDR3 sequence is 14 residues long. Trimming shortened V by 0 bases and J by 2 bases, and 8 bases separated the two germline ends. CDR3 sequence: CASSLDSTNTEAFF. CDR3 nucleotide sequence: TGCGCCAGCAGCTTGGACAGCACAAACACTGAAGCTTTCTTT.

V is TRBV7-2 and J is TRBJ2-1, with a weak D call TRBD2 (6 bases). Germline CDR1 and CDR2: SGHTA and FQGNSA. The CDR3 is made up of 15 amino acids. The ends were cut back, 7 bases at V and 9 bases at J, with 22 bases in the middle. The CDR3 DNA is TGTGCCAGCACCCCTGTTATCGGGAGTCACACTGAGCAGTTCTTC. It translates to CASTPVIGSHTEQFF.

This chain connects TRBV11-2 to TRBJ2-1, with D possibly being TRBD1 (6 bases). The tail of the sequence fits TRBJ2-7 better, so the J call may be wrong. This CDR3 has 14 residues. CDR1 SGHAT and CDR2 FQNNGV come from the germline V gene. In DNA, the CDR3 is TGTGCCAGCAGCCCGGACAGAGTAGACAATGAGCAGTACTTC. Translated: CASSPDRVDNEQYF.

A single count supports this clonotype. The germline gene is not matched at one end of the junction; a read error may be the cause. V usage is TRBV20-1 and J usage is TRBJ2-1; 12 bases fit TRBD2. Germline CDR1 reads DFQATT; CDR2 reads SNEGSKA (reference sequence). The CDR3 consists of 15 residues. The chain's CDR3 is CSAQRLAGAYNGQFF. Written as DNA, the CDR3 is TGCAGCGCCCAGAGACTAGCGGGAGCCTACAATGGGCAGTTCTTC.

This clonotype was recorded once. The V and J genes are TRBV27 and TRBJ2-1, with D possibly being TRBD2 (6 bases). CDR3 length equals 15 residues. Per the germline V gene, CDR1 is MNHEY and CDR2 is SMNVEV (reference sequence). Trimming cost V 4 bases and J 2 bases, with 12 bases left between them. The CDR3 reads CASSYLAPTYNEQFF. In DNA form, the CDR3 reads TGTGCCAGCAGTTATCTAGCGCCGACCTACAATGAGCAGTTCTTC.

This rearrangement joins TRBV6-2 or TRBV6-3 to TRBJ2-3, with D possibly TRBD2 on 6 matching bases. CDR1 is MNHEY and CDR2 is SVGEGT in the germline V gene. The CDR3 has 16 amino acids. Deletions cut 5 bases from V and 4 bases from J, with 19 bases between. The CDR3 DNA is TGTGCCAGCAGTACTCGCCCGCGGGAAGTCGCAGATACGCAGTATTTT. Its protein is CASSTRPREVADTQYF.

V usage is TRBV5-8 and J usage is TRBJ2-6; no clear D. Trimming shortened V by 0 bases and J by 0 bases, and 10 bases separated the two germline ends. The CDR3 extends over 17 amino acids. The germline gives CDR1 SGHTS, CDR2 YDEGEE. The CDR3 region is CASSLEVRPSGANVLTF. Written as DNA, the CDR3 is TGTGCCAGCAGCTTGGAGGTCAGACCCTCTGGGGCCAACGTCCTGACTTTC.

J is TRBJ1-2 and V is TRBV29-1; 8 bases are a match to TRBD1. Germline V gene sequence: CDR1 SQVTM, CDR2 ANQGSEA. The CDR3 totals 17 residues. The V segment lost 7 bases and the J segment 5 bases; nucleotides outside the gene matches: 21. CDR3 protein: CSARRLTGALTGYGYTF. CDR3 sequence (DNA): TGCAGCGCCCGTCGATTGACAGGGGCCTTAACGGGATATGGCTACACCTTC.

This clonotype was seen a few times. CDR3 bases: TGCGCCAGCAGCAAAGACCGGGACAGGGGGCTTTGGACCCAGTACTTC. Encoded protein: CASSKDRDRGLWTQYF. This chain joins TRBV5-1 and TRBJ2-5; 12 bases fit TRBD1. Germline lookup yields CDR1 SGHRS and CDR2 YFSETQ. The CDR3 is 16 amino acids. V shed 4 bases, J shed 7 bases, and the junction held 11 bases outside the gene matches.

This clonotype was seen a few times. CDR3 nucleotides: TGTGCCAGCAGTTTATTTGGCATCTACGAGCAGTACTTC. Protein sequence: CASSLFGIYEQYF. The chain joins TRBV27 to TRBJ2-7; D unclear. Germline CDR1 MNHEY, CDR2 SMNVEV (reference sequence). CDR3 size: 13 residues. Trimming pared 1 base from V and 3 bases from J, leaving 7 bases between.

The gene calls are TRBV6-6 and TRBJ2-6, with TRBD2 as a possible D gene (5 bases). Germline V gene data show CDR1 as MNHNY and CDR2 as SVGAGI (reference sequence). The CDR3 extends over 16 amino acids. V lost 6 bases and J lost 0, with 12 bases in between. CDR3 bases: TGTGCCAGCAGAGGGAGCCGCAACTCTGGGGCCAACGTCCTGACTTTC. This encodes CASRGSRNSGANVLTF.

This chain links TRBV29-1 with TRBJ1-1, with D possibly matching TRBD1 (6 bases). CDR3 size: 15 residues. V lost 6 bases and J 3 bases, leaving 20 bases between the germline ends. The germline gives CDR1 SQVTM, CDR2 ANQGSEA. The DNA of the CDR3 is TGCAGCGTAGGGGATTGGCAGGGGTTGCACACTGAAGCTTTCTTT. Translated: CSVGDWQGLHTEAFF.

The chain combines TRBV12-3 or TRBV12-4 with TRBJ2-5; 7 bases are shared with TRBD2. After removal of 4 bases from V and 11 bases from J, the junction contained 13 bases not matched to a gene. This CDR3 spans 14 amino acids. The CDR3 nucleotides read TGTGCCAGCAGTTCCCTCCGGGACTACAATGAGCAGTACTTC. It translates to CASSSLRDYNEQYF.

The gene calls are TRBV5-1 and TRBJ1-1; a weak D match, TRBD1 (5 bases). Trimming took 4 bases from V and 0 from J, leaving 13 bases between them. Germline V gene data show CDR1 as SGHRS and CDR2 as YFSETQ. The CDR3 is 15 amino acids. The CDR3 DNA sequence: TGCGCCAGCAGCACTGGAGGGACCGTGAACACTGAAGCTTTCTTT. It is translated as CASSTGGTVNTEAFF.

The chain combines TRBV6-5 with TRBJ2-5; D is perhaps TRBD2 (5 bases). Looked up from germline, CDR1 is MNHEY and CDR2 is SVGAGI. Trimming removed 7 bases at V and 0 bases at J, with 6 bases between. The CDR3 contains 12 residues. The CDR3 spells CASTGNQETQYF. The DNA of the CDR3 is TGTGCCAGCACCGGGAACCAAGAGACCCAGTACTTC.

The chain employs TRBV4-2 and TRBJ2-7; 15 bases agree with TRBD2. The CDR3 is 18 amino acids. The germline V gene has CDR1 LGHNA and CDR2 YNFKEQ. The ends lost 5 bases at V and 5 bases at J; junction bases unmatched: 13. The CDR3 coding sequence is TGTGCCAGCAGCGATGTACCCCGGACTAGCGGGAGGGGAAACGAGCAGTACTTC. Residues: CASSDVPRTSGRGNEQYF.

This rearrangement joins TRBV19 to TRBJ1-5, with 7 bases fitting TRBD1. CDR3 size: 13 residues. J lost 1 base, V lost 7 bases, and 1 base had no gene match. Per germline, CDR1 LNHDA and CDR2 SQIVND (reference sequence). This CDR3 reads CASKDRSNQPQHF. The CDR3 DNA reads as TGTGCCAGTAAGGACAGGAGCAATCAGCCCCAGCATTTT.